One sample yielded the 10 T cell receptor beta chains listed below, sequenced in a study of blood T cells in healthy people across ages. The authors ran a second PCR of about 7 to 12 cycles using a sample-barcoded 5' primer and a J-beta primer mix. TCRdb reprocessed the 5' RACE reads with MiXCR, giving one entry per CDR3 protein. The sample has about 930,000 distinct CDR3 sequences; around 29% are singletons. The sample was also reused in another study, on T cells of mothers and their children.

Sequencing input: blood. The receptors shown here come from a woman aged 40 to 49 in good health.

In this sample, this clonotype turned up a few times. The CDR3 loop is CATSDPGNEQFF. As DNA, the CDR3 is TGTGCCACCAGTGATCCGGGCAATGAGCAGTTCTTC. The genes are TRBV24-1 and TRBJ2-1; D is ambiguous. Germline CDR1 and CDR2: KGHDR and SFDVKD. The V end lost 3 bases, the J end lost 6 bases, and 5 bases lay between the germline ends. This CDR3 is 12 amino acids long.

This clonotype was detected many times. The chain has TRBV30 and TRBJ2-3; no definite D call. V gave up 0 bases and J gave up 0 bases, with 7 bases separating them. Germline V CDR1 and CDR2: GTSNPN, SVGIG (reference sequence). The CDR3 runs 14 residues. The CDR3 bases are TGTGCCTGGAGTGTAGGCGGAAGCACAGATACGCAGTATTTT. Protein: CAWSVGGSTDTQYF.

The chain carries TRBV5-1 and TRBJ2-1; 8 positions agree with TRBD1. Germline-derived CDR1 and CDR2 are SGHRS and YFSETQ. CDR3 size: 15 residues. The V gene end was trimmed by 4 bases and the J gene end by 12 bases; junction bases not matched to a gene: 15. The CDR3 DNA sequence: TGCGCCAGCAGCGATGGGACAGGATCGTTTTGGGGGCAGTTCTTC. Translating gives CASSDGTGSFWGQFF.

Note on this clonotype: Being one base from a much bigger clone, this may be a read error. The CDR3 protein is CASSQDRGWGDQPQHF. The CDR3 DNA reads TGTGCCAGCAGTCAGGACAGGGGATGGGGCGATCAGCCCCAGCATTTT. The chain links TRBV7-2 to TRBJ1-5; 9 nucleotides line up with TRBD1. V gave up 6 bases and J gave up 5 bases; unmatched junction bases: 11. This CDR3 contains 16 residues. The germline gives CDR1 SGHTA, CDR2 FQGNSA.

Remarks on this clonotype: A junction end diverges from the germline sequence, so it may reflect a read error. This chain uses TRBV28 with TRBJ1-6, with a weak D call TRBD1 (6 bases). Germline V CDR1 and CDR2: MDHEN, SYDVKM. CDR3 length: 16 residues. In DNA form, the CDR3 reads TGTGCCTGCAGTTATACAGGGAGCTCCTATAATTCACCCCTCCACTTT. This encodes CACSYTGSSYNSPLHF.

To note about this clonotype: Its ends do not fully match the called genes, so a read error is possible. The chain's CDR3 is CVTRDPRGSGEQYF. The CDR3 DNA is TGTGTCACCCGTGACCCAAGGGGATCCGGCGAGCAGTACTTC. The chain has TRBV24-1 and TRBJ2-7; maybe TRBD1 (5 bases). The CDR3 consists of 14 residues. The germline gives CDR1 KGHDR, CDR2 SFDVKD.

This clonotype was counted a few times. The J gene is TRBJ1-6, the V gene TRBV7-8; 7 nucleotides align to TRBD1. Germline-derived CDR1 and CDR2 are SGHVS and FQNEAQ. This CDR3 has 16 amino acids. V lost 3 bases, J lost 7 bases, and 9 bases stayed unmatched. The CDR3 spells CASSLVNRGLNSPLHF. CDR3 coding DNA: TGTGCCAGCAGCTTGGTAAACAGGGGCCTAAATTCACCCCTCCACTTT.

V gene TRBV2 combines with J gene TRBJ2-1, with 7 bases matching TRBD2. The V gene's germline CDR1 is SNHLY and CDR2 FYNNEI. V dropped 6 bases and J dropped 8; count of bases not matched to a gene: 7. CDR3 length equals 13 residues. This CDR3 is CASRGDYLDEQFF. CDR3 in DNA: TGTGCCAGCAGGGGGGACTATTTGGATGAGCAGTTCTTC. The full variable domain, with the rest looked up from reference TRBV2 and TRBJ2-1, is EPEVTQTPSHQVTQMGQEVILRCVPISNHLYFYWYRQILGQKVEFLVSFYNNEISEKSEIFDDQFSVERPDGSNFTLKIRSTKLEDSAMYFCASRGDYLDEQFFGPGTRLTVL.

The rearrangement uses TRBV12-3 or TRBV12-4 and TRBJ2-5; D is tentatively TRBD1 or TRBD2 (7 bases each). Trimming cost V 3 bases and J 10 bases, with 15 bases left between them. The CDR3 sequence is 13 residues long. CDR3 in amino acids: CASSLAGGGSQYF. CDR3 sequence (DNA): TGTGCCAGCAGTTTGGCAGGGGGGGGGAGCCAGTACTTC.

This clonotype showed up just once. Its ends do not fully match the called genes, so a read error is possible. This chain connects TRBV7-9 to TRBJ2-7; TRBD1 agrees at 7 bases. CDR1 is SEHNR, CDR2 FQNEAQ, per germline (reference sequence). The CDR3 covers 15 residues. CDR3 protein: CTSSLGPRGSYEQYF. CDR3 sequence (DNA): TGTACCAGCAGCTTAGGGCCCAGGGGGAGCTACGAGCAGTACTTC.